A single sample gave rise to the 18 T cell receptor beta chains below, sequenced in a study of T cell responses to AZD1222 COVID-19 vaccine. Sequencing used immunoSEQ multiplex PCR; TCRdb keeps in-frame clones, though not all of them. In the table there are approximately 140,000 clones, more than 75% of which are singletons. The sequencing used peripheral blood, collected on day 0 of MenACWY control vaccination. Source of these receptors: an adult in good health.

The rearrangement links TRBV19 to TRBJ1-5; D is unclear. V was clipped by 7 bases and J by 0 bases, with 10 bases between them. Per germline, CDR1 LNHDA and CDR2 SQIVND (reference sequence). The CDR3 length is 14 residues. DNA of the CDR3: TGTGCCAGTACCCCGGCGGATAGCAATCAGCCCCAGCATTTT. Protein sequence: CASTPADSNQPQHF. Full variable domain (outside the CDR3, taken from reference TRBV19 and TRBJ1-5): DGGITQSPKYLFRKEGQNVTLSCEQNLNHDAMYWYRQDPGQGLRLIYYSQIVNDFQKGDIAEGYSVSREKKESFPLTVTSAQKNPTAFYLCASTPADSNQPQHFGDGTRLSIL.

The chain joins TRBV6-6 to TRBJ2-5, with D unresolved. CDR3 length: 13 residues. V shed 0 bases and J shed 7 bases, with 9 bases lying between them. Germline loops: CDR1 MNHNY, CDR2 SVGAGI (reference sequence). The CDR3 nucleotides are TGTGCCAGCAGTTACTCGAGTTGGGGGACCCAGTACTTC. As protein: CASSYSSWGTQYF.

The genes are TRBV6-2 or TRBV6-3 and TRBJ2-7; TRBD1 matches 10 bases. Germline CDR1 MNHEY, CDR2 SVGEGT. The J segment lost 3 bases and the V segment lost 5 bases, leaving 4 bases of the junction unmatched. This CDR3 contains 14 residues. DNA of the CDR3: TGTGCCAGCAGTGCCCGGACAGGGGGCTACGAGCAGTACGTC. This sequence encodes CASSARTGGYEQYV.

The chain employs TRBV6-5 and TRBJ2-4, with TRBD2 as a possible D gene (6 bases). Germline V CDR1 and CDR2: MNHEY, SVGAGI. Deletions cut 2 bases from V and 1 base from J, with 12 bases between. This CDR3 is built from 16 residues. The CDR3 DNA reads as TGTGCCAGCAGTTACGGAGGGCGGGACGCCAAAAACATTCAGTACTTC. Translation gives CASSYGGRDAKNIQYF.

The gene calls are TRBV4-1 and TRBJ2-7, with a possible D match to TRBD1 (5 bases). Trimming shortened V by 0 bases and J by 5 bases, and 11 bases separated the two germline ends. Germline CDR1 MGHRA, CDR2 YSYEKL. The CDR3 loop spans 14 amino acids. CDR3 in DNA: TGCGCCAGCAGCCAAGAAGGCAGGGTGGACGAGCAGTACTTC. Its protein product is CASSQEGRVDEQYF.

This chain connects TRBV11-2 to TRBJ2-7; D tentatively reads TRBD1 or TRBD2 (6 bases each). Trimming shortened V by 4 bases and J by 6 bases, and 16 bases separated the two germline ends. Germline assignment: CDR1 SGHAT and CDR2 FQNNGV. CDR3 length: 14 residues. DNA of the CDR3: TGTGCCAGCAGCTCCGCGGGACAACAGACCGAGCAGTACTTC. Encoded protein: CASSSAGQQTEQYF.

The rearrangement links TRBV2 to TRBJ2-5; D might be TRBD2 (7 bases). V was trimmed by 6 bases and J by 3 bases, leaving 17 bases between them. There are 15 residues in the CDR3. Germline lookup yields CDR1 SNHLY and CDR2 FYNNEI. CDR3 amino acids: CASRLRGGGKETQYF. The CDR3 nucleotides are TGTGCCAGCAGACTAAGGGGGGGTGGGAAAGAGACCCAGTACTTC.

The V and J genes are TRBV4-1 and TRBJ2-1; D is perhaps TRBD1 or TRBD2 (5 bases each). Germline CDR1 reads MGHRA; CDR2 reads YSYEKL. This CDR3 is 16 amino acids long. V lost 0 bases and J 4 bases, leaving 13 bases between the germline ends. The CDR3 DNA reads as TGCGCCAGCAGCCAAGAGGGACGGGCTTCTTACAATGAGCAGTTCTTC. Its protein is CASSQEGRASYNEQFF.

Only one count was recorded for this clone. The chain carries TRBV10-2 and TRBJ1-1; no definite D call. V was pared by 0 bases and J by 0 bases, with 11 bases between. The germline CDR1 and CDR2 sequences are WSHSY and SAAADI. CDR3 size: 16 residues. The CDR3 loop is CASSESSVSMNTEAFF. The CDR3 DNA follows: TGCGCCAGCAGTGAGTCGTCAGTCTCGATGAACACTGAAGCTTTCTTT.

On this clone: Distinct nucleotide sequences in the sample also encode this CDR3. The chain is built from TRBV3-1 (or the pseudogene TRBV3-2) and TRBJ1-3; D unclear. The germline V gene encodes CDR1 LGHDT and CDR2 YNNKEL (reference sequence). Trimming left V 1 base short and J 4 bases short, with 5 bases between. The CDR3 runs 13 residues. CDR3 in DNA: TGTGCCAGCAGCCAAGGACAAGGAAACACCATATATTTT. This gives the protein CASSQGQGNTIYF.

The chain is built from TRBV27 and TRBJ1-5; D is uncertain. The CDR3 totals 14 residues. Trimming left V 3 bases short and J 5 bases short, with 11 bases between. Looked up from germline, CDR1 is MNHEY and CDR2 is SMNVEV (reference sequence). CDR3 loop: CASSLLGRDQPQHF. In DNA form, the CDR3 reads TGTGCCAGCAGTTTGTTAGGGAGGGATCAGCCCCAGCATTTT.

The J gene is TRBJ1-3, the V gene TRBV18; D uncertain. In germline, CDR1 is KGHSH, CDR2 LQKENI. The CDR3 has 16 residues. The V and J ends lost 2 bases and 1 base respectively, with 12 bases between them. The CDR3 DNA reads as TGTGCCAGCTCACCAATTGGGTCTAAATCTGGAAACACCATATATTTT. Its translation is CASSPIGSKSGNTIYF.

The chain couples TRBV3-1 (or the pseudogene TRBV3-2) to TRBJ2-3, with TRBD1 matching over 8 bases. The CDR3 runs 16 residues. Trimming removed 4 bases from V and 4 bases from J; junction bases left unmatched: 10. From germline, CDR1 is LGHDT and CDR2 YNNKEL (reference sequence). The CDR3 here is CASSRKTGDGPDTQYF. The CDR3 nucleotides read TGTGCCAGCAGCCGTAAGACAGGGGATGGCCCAGATACGCAGTATTTT.

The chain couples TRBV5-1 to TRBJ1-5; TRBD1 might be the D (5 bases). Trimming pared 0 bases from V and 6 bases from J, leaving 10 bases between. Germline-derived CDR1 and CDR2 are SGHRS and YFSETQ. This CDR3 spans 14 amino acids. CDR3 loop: CASSLESGGQPQHF. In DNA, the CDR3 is TGCGCCAGCAGCTTGGAAAGTGGGGGTCAGCCCCAGCATTTT.

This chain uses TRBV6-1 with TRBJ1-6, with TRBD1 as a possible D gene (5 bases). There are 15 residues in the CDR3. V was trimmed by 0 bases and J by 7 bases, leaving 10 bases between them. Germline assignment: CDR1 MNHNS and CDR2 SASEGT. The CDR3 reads CASSEAPGTNSPLHF. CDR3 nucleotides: TGTGCCAGCAGTGAAGCCCCCGGGACCAATTCACCCCTCCACTTT.

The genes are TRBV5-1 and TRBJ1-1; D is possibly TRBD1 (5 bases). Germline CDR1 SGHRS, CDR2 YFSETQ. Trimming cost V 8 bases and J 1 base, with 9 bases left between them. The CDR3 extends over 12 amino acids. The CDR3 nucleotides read TGCGCCAGTTCTACAGGGAACACTGAAGCTTTCTTT. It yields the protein CASSTGNTEAFF.

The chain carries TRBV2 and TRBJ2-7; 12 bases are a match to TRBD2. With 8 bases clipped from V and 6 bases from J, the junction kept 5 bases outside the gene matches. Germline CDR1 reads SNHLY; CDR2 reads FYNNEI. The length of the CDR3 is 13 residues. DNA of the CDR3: TGTGCCAGCGCTAGCGGGGGGGCCCCCGAGCAGTACTTC. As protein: CASASGGAPEQYF.

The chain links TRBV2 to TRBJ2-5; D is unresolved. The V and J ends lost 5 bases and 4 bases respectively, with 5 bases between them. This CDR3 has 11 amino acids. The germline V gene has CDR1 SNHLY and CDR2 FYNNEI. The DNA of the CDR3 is TGTGCCAGCAGTTTGGGAGAGACCCAGTACTTC. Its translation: CASSLGETQYF.